Each of the 10 T cell receptor beta chains below was sequenced from the same sample in a study of T-cell reconstitution after alpha-beta-depleted transplantation in children. TCRbeta library construction was performed incorporating unique molecular identifiers. From the PCR reads, TCRdb called clonotypes with MiXCR, one entry per CDR3 protein. The data hold hundreds of thousands of distinct CDR3 sequences, with 9.9% observed a single time. This specimen consisted of PBMCs from the stem cell graft donor, obtained from the stem cell graft. The receptors were sampled from a human donor who donated a stem cell graft to a child with SCID.

This clonotype was counted at least ten times. The DNA of the CDR3 is TGTGCCAGCAGTTTCCCCCAGAGGGTGGTAAGAACCGGGGAGCTGTTTTTT. Translated: CASSFPQRVVRTGELFF. This chain uses TRBV27 with TRBJ2-2; the D gene is possibly TRBD2 (5 bases). Germline V CDR1 and CDR2: MNHEY, SMNVEV (reference sequence). V lost 3 bases to trimming and J lost 5 bases, with 19 bases between them. There are 17 residues in the CDR3.

This chain links TRBV5-6 with TRBJ2-7; D possibly corresponds to TRBD1 (5 bases). CDR1 and CDR2 from the germline V gene are SGHDT and YYEEEE. V dropped 2 bases and J dropped 6 bases, with 12 bases sitting between them. The CDR3 runs 13 residues. The CDR3 coding sequence is TGTGCCAGCAGCTTTGGGGCCCTCATCGAGCAGTACTTC. This sequence encodes CASSFGALIEQYF.

CDR3 sequence (DNA): TGTGCCAGCAGGGGCGGGGGGAGCACAGATACGCAGTATTTT. Protein: CASRGGGSTDTQYF. The chain combines TRBV25-1 with TRBJ2-3; 8 nucleotides line up with TRBD2. From germline, CDR1 is MGHDK and CDR2 SYGVNS. V lost 6 bases to trimming and J lost 0 bases; unmatched junction nucleotides: 2. This CDR3 comprises 14 residues.

This clonotype was counted at least ten times. The rearrangement links TRBV18 to TRBJ1-1; D remains unclear. Germline V gene lookup returns CDR1 KGHSH and CDR2 LQKENI. Deletions cut 3 bases from V and 0 bases from J, with 11 bases between. The length of the CDR3 is 15 residues. The CDR3 sequence: CASSPKEGLNTEAFF. CDR3 coding DNA: TGTGCCAGCTCACCTAAGGAAGGCCTGAACACTGAAGCTTTCTTT.

This clonotype appeared a few times. The chain recombines TRBV12-3 or TRBV12-4 with TRBJ2-1; 11 bases align to TRBD2. V gave up 3 bases and J gave up 10 bases; unmatched junction bases: 5. This CDR3 spans 14 amino acids. CDR3 loop: CASSLRLAGGEQFF. CDR3 nucleotide sequence: TGTGCCAGCAGTTTGAGGCTAGCGGGGGGAGAGCAGTTCTTC.

This clonotype was counted only a few times. V usage is TRBV5-5 and J usage is TRBJ2-5; 10 bases are a match to TRBD2. Germline V gene data show CDR1 as SGHKS and CDR2 as YYEKEE (reference sequence). V dropped 6 bases and J dropped 3; count of bases not matched to a gene: 2. The CDR3 contains 13 residues. In nucleotides, the CDR3 is TGTGCCAGCAAAGGACTAGCGGAAGAGACCCAGTACTTC. Protein product: CASKGLAEETQYF.

The sample holds many counts of this clonotype. V usage is TRBV6-1 and J usage is TRBJ1-5, with D possibly TRBD1 on 6 matching bases. The CDR3 has 13 amino acids. Germline lookup yields CDR1 MNHNS and CDR2 SASEGT. With 5 bases removed from V and 3 bases from J, the gap between germline ends came to 8 bases. The CDR3 DNA reads TGTGCCAGCAGTCGGACAGTCAATCAGCCCCAGCATTTT. This translates into CASSRTVNQPQHF.

This clonotype appeared many times. The rearrangement joins TRBV7-9 to TRBJ2-4; 7 bases map to TRBD1. J was trimmed by 12 bases and V by 8 bases; bases with no gene match: 22. Germline loops: CDR1 SEHNR, CDR2 FQNEAQ (reference sequence). The CDR3 runs to 16 residues. CDR3 nucleotides: TGTGCCAGCCTCCGTTCAGGGACAGAGCTGGTCGTGCATCAGTACTTC. This encodes CASLRSGTELVVHQYF.

There are many counts of this clonotype. The chain couples TRBV28 to TRBJ2-7, with 7 positions matching TRBD1. This CDR3 is built from 13 residues. The V gene's germline CDR1 is MDHEN and CDR2 SYDVKM. After removal of 7 bases from V and 4 bases from J, the junction contained 7 bases not matched to a gene. The CDR3, as DNA: TGTGCCAGCACTTCCCAGGGGGAATACGAGCAGTACTTC. As protein: CASTSQGEYEQYF.

This clonotype has ten or more counts. The chain links TRBV7-9 to TRBJ2-7; D assignment may be TRBD1 or TRBD2 (5 bases each). The CDR3 totals 13 residues. V was clipped by 5 bases and J by 3 bases, with 11 bases between them. Germline V CDR1 and CDR2: SEHNR, FQNEAQ (reference sequence). The CDR3 DNA reads TGTGCCAGCAGCCCGGGGACCCTCTACGAGCAGTACTTC. Its translation: CASSPGTLYEQYF.